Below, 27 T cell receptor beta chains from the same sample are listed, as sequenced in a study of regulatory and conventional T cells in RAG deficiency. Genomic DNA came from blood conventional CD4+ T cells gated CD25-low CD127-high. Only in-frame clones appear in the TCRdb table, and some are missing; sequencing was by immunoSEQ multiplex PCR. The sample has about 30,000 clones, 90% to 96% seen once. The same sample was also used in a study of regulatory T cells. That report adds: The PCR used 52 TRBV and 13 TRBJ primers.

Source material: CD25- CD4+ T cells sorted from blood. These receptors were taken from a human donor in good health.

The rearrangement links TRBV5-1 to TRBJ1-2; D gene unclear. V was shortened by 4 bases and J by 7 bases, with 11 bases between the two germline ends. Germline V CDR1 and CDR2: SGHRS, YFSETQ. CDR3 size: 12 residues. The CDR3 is CASSEDFSGYTF. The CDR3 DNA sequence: TGCGCCAGCAGCGAGGACTTTAGTGGCTACACCTTC.

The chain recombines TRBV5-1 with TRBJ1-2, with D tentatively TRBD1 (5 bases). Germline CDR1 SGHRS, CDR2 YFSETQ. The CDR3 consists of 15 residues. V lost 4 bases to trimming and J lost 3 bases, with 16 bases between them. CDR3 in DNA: TGCGCCAGCAGCCTGGACAACCCTTTGGACTATGGCTACACCTTC. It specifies CASSLDNPLDYGYTF.

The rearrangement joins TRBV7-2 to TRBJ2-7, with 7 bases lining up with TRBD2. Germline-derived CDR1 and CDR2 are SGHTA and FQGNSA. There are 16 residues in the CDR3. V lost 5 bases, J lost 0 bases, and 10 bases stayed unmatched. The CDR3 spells CASSLRGGGSSYEQYF. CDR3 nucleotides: TGTGCCAGCAGCCTACGTGGGGGGGGAAGCTCCTACGAGCAGTACTTC. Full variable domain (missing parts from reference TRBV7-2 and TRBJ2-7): GAGVSQSPSNKVTEKGKDVELRCDPISGHTALYWYRQSLGQGLEFLIYFQGNSAPDKSGLPSDRFSAERTGGSVSTLTIQRTQQEDSAVYLCASSLRGGGSSYEQYFGPGTRLTVT.

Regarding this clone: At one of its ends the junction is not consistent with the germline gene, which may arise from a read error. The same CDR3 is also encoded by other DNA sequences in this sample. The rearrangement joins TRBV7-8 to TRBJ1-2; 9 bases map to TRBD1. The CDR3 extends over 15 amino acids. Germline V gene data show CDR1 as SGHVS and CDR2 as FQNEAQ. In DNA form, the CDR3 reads TGCGCCAGCAGCAAGACAGGGGGTGGTGGCTATGGCTACACCTTC. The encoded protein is CASSKTGGGGYGYTF.

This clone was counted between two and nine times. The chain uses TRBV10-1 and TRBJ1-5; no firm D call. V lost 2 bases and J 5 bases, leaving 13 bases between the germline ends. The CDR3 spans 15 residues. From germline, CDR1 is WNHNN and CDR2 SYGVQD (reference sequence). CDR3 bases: TGCGCCAGCAGTGAGGTTCGGGGAATCGATCAGCCCCAGCATTTT. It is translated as CASSEVRGIDQPQHF.

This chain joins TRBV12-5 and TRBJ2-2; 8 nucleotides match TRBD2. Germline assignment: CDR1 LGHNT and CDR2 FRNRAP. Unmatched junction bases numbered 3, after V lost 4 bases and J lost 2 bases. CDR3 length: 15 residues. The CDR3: CASGSGGPNTGELFF. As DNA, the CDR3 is TGTGCTAGTGGTTCGGGGGGGCCTAACACCGGGGAGCTGTTTTTT.

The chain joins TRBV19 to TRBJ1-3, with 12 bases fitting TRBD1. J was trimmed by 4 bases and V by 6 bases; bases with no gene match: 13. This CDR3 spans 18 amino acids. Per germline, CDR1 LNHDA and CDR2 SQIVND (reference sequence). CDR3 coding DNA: TGTGCCAGTAGCCCCGTCCGGGACAGGGGGCGAGTAGGAAACACCATATATTTT. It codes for CASSPVRDRGRVGNTIYF.

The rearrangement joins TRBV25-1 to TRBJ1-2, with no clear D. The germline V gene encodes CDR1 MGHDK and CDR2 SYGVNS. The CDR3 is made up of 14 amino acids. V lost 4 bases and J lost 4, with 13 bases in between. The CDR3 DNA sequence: TGTGCCAGCAGTGGGACGCGGGGTACCTATGGCTACACCTTC. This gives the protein CASSGTRGTYGYTF.

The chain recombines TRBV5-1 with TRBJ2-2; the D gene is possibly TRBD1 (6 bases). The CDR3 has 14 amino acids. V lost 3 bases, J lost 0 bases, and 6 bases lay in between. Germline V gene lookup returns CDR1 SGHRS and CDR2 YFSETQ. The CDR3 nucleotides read TGCGCCAGCAGCTGGGACACGAACACCGGGGAGCTGTTTTTT. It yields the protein CASSWDTNTGELFF.

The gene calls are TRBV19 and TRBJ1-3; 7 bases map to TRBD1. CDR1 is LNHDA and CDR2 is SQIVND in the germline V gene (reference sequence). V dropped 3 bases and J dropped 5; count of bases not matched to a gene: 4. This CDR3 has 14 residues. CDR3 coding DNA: TGTGCCAGTAGTATGGGACAGTTCAGAAACACCATATATTTT. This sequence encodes CASSMGQFRNTIYF.

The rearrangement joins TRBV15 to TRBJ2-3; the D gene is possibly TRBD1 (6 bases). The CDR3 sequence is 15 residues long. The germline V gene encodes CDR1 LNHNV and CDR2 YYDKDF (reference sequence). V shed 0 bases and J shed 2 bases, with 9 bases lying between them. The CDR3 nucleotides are TGTGCCACCAGCAGAGATCCGGGACACACAGATACGCAGTATTTT. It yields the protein CATSRDPGHTDTQYF.

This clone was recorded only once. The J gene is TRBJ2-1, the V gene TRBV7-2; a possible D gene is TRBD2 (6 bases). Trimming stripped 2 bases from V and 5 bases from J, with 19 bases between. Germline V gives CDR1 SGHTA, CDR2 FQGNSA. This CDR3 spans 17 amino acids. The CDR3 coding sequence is TGTGCCAGCAGCTTATTCGGGGGTAGGTTCCCCAACAATGAGCAGTTCTTC. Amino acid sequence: CASSLFGGRFPNNEQFF.

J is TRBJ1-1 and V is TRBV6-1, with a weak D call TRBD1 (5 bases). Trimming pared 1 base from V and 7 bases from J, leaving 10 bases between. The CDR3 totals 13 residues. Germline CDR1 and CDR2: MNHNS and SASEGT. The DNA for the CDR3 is TGTGCCAGCAGTGAAGTATGGGGGGGTGAAGCTTTCTTT. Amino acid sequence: CASSEVWGGEAFF.

The CDR3 protein is CASSAGDVIGETQYF. The CDR3 DNA is TGCGCCAGCAGCGCGGGGGACGTTATAGGAGAGACCCAGTACTTC. This chain connects TRBV5-1 to TRBJ2-5; 7 nucleotides align to TRBD2. Germline V gene lookup returns CDR1 SGHRS and CDR2 YFSETQ. Unmatched junction bases numbered 10, after V lost 4 bases and J lost 4 bases. This CDR3 has 15 residues. Full variable domain (rest looked up from reference TRBV5-1 and TRBJ2-5): KAGVTQTPRYLIKTRGQQVTLSCSPISGHRSVSWYQQTPGQGLQFLFEYFSETQRNKGNFPGRFSGRQFSNSRSEMNVSTLELGDSALYLCASSAGDVIGETQYFGPGTRLLVL.

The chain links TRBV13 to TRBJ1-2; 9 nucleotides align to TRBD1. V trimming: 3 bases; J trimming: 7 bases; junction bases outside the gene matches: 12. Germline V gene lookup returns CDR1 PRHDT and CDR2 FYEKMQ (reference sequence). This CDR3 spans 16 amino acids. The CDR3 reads CASSFSRDRALSGYTF. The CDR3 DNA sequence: TGTGCCAGCAGCTTCTCCCGGGACAGGGCCTTGAGTGGCTACACCTTC.

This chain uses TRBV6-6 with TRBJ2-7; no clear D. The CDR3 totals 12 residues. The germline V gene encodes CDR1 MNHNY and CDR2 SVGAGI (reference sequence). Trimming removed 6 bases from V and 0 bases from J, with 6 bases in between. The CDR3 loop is CASRSRSYEQYF. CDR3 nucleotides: TGTGCCAGCAGGAGTCGCTCCTACGAGCAGTACTTC.

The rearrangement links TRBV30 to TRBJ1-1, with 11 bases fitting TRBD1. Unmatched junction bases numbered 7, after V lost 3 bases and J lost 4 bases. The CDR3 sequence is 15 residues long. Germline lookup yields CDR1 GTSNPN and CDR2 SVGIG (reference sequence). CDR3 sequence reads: CAWRGQGEVGTEAFF. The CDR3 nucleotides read TGTGCCTGGAGGGGACAGGGGGAAGTGGGCACTGAAGCTTTCTTT.

This CDR3 is CAWSLRDYGYTF. The CDR3 nucleotides are TGTGCCTGGAGCCTACGGGACTATGGCTACACCTTC. The V gene is TRBV30, the J gene TRBJ1-2; D remains ambiguous. In germline, CDR1 is GTSNPN, CDR2 SVGIG (reference sequence). V lost 3 bases to trimming and J lost 3 bases, with 8 bases between them. CDR3 length: 12 amino acids.

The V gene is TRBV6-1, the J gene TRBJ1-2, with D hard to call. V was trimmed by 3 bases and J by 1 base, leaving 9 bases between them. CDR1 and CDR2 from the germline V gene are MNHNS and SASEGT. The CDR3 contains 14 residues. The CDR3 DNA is TGTGCCAGCAGTGAGAGGTCCCTTAACTATGGCTACACCTTC. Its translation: CASSERSLNYGYTF.

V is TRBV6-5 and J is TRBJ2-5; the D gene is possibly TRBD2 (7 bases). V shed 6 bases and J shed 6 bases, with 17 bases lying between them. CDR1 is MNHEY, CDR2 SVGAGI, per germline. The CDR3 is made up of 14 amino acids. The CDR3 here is CASRERAGAKTQYF. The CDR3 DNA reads TGTGCCAGCAGGGAAAGGGCGGGGGCTAAGACCCAGTACTTC.

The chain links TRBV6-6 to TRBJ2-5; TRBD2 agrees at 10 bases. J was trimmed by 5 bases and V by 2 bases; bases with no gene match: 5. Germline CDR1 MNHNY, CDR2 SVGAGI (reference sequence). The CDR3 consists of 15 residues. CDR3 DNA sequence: TGTGCCAGCAGTTACCAGCGGGGGGGCGATGAGACCCAGTACTTC. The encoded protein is CASSYQRGGDETQYF.

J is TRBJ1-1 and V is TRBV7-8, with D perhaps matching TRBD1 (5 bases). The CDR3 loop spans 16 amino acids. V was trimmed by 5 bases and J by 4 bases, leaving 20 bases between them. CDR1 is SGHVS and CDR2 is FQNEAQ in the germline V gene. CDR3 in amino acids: CASSPARRRVATEAFF. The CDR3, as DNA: TGTGCCAGCAGCCCCGCCCGGCGCAGGGTGGCCACTGAAGCTTTCTTT.

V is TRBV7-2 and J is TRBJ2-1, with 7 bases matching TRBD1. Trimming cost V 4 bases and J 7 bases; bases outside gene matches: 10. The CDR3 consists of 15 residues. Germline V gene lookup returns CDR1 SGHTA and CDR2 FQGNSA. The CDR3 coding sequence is TGTGCCAGCAGCTCCGACAGGCAGGGGGAGAATGAGCAGTTCTTC. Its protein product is CASSSDRQGENEQFF.

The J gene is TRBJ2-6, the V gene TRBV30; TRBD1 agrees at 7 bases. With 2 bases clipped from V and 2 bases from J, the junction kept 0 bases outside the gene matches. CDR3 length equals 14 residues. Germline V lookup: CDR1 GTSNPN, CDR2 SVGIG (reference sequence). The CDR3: CAWSQGAGANVLTF. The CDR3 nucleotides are TGTGCCTGGAGTCAGGGGGCTGGGGCCAACGTCCTGACTTTC.

The CDR3 reads CASSLTGLAGYEQYF. In DNA, the CDR3 is TGTGCCAGCAGCTTAACGGGACTAGCGGGCTACGAGCAGTACTTC. This chain uses TRBV7-2 with TRBJ2-7; TRBD2 agrees at 12 bases. The trim removed 2 bases at V and 3 bases at J, leaving 2 bases unmatched. This CDR3 has 15 residues. Per the germline V gene, CDR1 is SGHTA and CDR2 is FQGNSA. Using reference TRBV7-2 and TRBJ2-7 for the parts outside the CDR3, the full variable domain is GAGVSQSPSNKVTEKGKDVELRCDPISGHTALYWYRQSLGQGLEFLIYFQGNSAPDKSGLPSDRFSAERTGGSVSTLTIQRTQQEDSAVYLCASSLTGLAGYEQYFGPGTRLTVT.

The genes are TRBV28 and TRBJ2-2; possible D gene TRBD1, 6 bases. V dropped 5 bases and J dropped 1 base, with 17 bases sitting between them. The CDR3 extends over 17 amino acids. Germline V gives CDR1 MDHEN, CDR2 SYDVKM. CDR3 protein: CASSPAPGTQNTGELFF. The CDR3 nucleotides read TGTGCCAGCAGTCCAGCCCCCGGGACACAGAACACCGGGGAGCTGTTTTTT.

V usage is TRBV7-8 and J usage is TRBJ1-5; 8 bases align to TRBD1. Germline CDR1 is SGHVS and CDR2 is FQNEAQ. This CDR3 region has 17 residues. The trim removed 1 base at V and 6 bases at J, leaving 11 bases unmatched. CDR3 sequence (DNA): TGTGCCAGCAGCTTAGGATACAGGGGGGGTTCCGGTCAGCCCCAGCATTTT. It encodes CASSLGYRGGSGQPQHF. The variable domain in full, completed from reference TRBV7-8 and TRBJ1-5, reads GAGVSQSPRYKVAKRGQDVALRCDPISGHVSLFWYQQALGQGPEFLTYFQNEAQLDKSGLPSDRFFAERPEGSVSTLKIQRTQQEDSAVYLCASSLGYRGGSGQPQHFGDGTRLSIL.